These T cell receptor beta chains were read from a single sample in a study of cytomegalovirus exposure and HLA in healthy donors. Sequencing was performed with immunoSEQ multiplex PCR; in TCRdb, only in-frame clones are kept and a portion is missing. The data show about 94,000 clones, approximately 69% seen once. Source material: PBMCs. The origin of the receptors is a man aged 25 to 45 in good health and CMV-seropositive. Each CDR3 is given with its conserved first and last residue. The D gene is left open where the match is weak. Size values are once, few and many counts, or a class for expanded clones, and some rows have none.

len: 11
d_gene: NA
j_gene: TRBJ2-7
abundance: NA
v_gene: TRBV6-6
CDR3aa: CASSSVYEQYF
CDR3nt: TGTGCCAGCAGTTCCGTCTACGAGCAGTACTTC

len: 16
d_gene: NA
j_gene: TRBJ1-5
abundance: once
v_gene: TRBV27
CDR3aa: CASSLSARGGNQPQHF
CDR3nt: TGTGCCAGCAGTTTATCGGCCAGGGGTGGCAATCAGCCCCAGCATTTT

len: 14
d_gene: NA
j_gene: TRBJ1-1
abundance: NA
v_gene: TRBV5-6
CDR3aa: CASSLEQGNTEAFF
CDR3nt: TGTGCCAGCAGTTTGGAACAGGGCAACACTGAAGCTTTCTTT

len: 14
d_gene: TRBD1
j_gene: TRBJ1-2
abundance: NA
v_gene: TRBV28
CDR3aa: CASTGGSRDYGYTF
CDR3nt: TGTGCCTCGACAGGGGGCTCAAGGGACTATGGCTACACCTTC

len: 18
d_gene: TRBD2
j_gene: TRBJ2-2
abundance: NA
v_gene: TRBV4-2
CDR3aa: CASSQDPTLAGNTGELFF
CDR3nt: TGTGCCAGCAGCCAAGACCCGACACTAGCGGGCAACACCGGGGAGCTGTTTTTT

len: 13
d_gene: NA
j_gene: TRBJ1-5
abundance: NA
v_gene: TRBV6-5
CDR3aa: CASSYDRNQPQHF
CDR3nt: TGTGCCAGCAGTTACGACAGAAATCAGCCCCAGCATTTT

len: 16
d_gene: TRBD2
j_gene: TRBJ2-7
abundance: NA
v_gene: TRBV7-8
CDR3aa: CASSMPLTGGPGEQYF
CDR3nt: TGTGCCAGCAGCATGCCCTTGACGGGGGGGCCGGGGGAGCAGTACTTC

len: 16
d_gene: TRBD2
j_gene: TRBJ2-7
abundance: few
v_gene: TRBV7-6
CDR3aa: CASSLEVAGGIYEQYF
CDR3nt: TGTGCCAGCAGCTTAGAAGTAGCGGGAGGGATCTACGAGCAGTACTTC

len: 14
d_gene: NA
j_gene: TRBJ2-4
abundance: NA
v_gene: TRBV29-1
CDR3aa: CSVWTVQAKNIQYF
CDR3nt: TGCAGCGTTTGGACAGTCCAGGCCAAAAACATCCAGTACTTC

len: 13
d_gene: TRBD1
j_gene: TRBJ1-2
abundance: NA
v_gene: TRBV6-5
CDR3aa: CASNRARGDGYTF
CDR3nt: TGTGCCAGCAACAGAGCCAGGGGGGATGGCTACACCTTC

len: 15
d_gene: TRBD1
j_gene: TRBJ1-5
abundance: NA
v_gene: TRBV19
CDR3aa: CASTQTGDSNQPQHF
CDR3nt: TGTGCCAGTACCCAGACAGGGGATAGCAATCAGCCCCAGCATTTT

len: 15
d_gene: NA
j_gene: TRBJ2-2
abundance: NA
v_gene: TRBV14
CDR3aa: CASSQDLQGTGELFF
CDR3nt: TGTGCCAGCAGCCAAGATTTGCAGGGGACCGGGGAGCTGTTTTTT

len: 12
d_gene: TRBD1
j_gene: TRBJ2-7
abundance: NA
v_gene: TRBV2
CDR3aa: CARGQGGSEQYF
CDR3nt: TGTGCCAGGGGACAGGGAGGGTCCGAGCAGTACTTC

len: 15
d_gene: TRBD1
j_gene: TRBJ1-1
abundance: once
v_gene: TRBV6-5
CDR3aa: CASSSEGQKNTEAFF
CDR3nt: TGTGCCAGCAGTTCCGAGGGACAGAAGAACACTGAAGCTTTCTTT

len: 13
d_gene: NA
j_gene: TRBJ1-1
abundance: NA
v_gene: TRBV7-3
CDR3aa: CASSLRGDTEAFF
CDR3nt: TGTGCCAGCAGCTTAAGGGGGGACACTGAAGCTTTCTTT

len: 14
d_gene: NA
j_gene: TRBJ2-5
abundance: NA
v_gene: TRBV19
CDR3aa: CASSIEGAGETQYF
CDR3nt: TGTGCCAGTAGTATCGAAGGGGCCGGGGAGACCCAGTACTTC

len: 15
d_gene: NA
j_gene: TRBJ1-5
abundance: NA
v_gene: TRBV4-1
CDR3aa: CASSQGQGSNQPQHF
CDR3nt: TGCGCCAGCAGCCAAGGGCAGGGGAGCAATCAGCCCCAGCATTTT

len: 11
d_gene: NA
j_gene: TRBJ2-5
abundance: once
v_gene: TRBV6-6
CDR3aa: CASRGGETQYF
CDR3nt: TGTGCCAGTCGTGGCGGGGAGACCCAGTACTTC

len: 15
d_gene: NA
j_gene: TRBJ2-3
abundance: NA
v_gene: TRBV9
CDR3aa: CASSTVGASTDTQYF
CDR3nt: TGTGCCAGCAGCACCGTAGGGGCTAGCACAGATACGCAGTATTTT

len: 15
d_gene: TRBD2
j_gene: TRBJ2-1
abundance: NA
v_gene: TRBV7-2
CDR3aa: CASSRPGLGNNEQFF
CDR3nt: TGTGCCAGCAGCCGCCCCGGACTAGGAAACAATGAGCAGTTCTTC

len: 19
d_gene: TRBD2
j_gene: TRBJ2-7
abundance: NA
v_gene: TRBV28
CDR3aa: CASSVRGLAGGRGSYEQYF
CDR3nt: TGTGCCAGCAGTGTACGAGGACTAGCGGGAGGGCGTGGGTCCTACGAGCAGTACTTC

len: 17
d_gene: TRBD2
j_gene: TRBJ2-1
abundance: NA
v_gene: TRBV4-1
CDR3aa: CASSPTSAGVGMNEQFF
CDR3nt: TGCGCCAGCAGCCCGACTTCAGCGGGAGTCGGTATGAATGAGCAGTTCTTC

len: 14
d_gene: NA
j_gene: TRBJ1-5
abundance: once
v_gene: TRBV6-1
CDR3aa: CASSPVGSNQPQHF
CDR3nt: TGTGCCAGCAGTCCCGTCGGGAGCAATCAGCCCCAGCATTTT

len: 14
d_gene: TRBD2
j_gene: TRBJ2-3
abundance: NA
v_gene: TRBV15
CDR3aa: CATSRSGGTDTQYF
CDR3nt: TGTGCCACCAGCAGAAGCGGGGGCACAGATACGCAGTATTTT

len: 13
d_gene: NA
j_gene: TRBJ1-1
abundance: once
v_gene: TRBV27
CDR3aa: CASSLSRHTEAFF
CDR3nt: TGTGCCAGCAGTTTATCGAGGCACACTGAAGCTTTCTTT

len: 14
d_gene: TRBD2
j_gene: TRBJ2-7
abundance: NA
v_gene: TRBV5-1
CDR3aa: CASSSGLAGYEQYF
CDR3nt: TGCGCCAGCAGCTCGGGACTAGCAGGCTACGAGCAGTACTTC

len: 15
d_gene: NA
j_gene: TRBJ1-1
abundance: few
v_gene: TRBV5-1
CDR3aa: CASSFGQDWFTEAFF
CDR3nt: TGCGCCAGCAGCTTTGGGCAGGATTGGTTCACTGAAGCTTTCTTT

len: 17
d_gene: NA
j_gene: TRBJ2-3
abundance: NA
v_gene: TRBV19
CDR3aa: CASSPLGLRPAGDTQYF
CDR3nt: TGTGCCAGTAGTCCCCTGGGTTTACGACCAGCGGGAGATACGCAGTATTTT

len: 17
d_gene: TRBD2
j_gene: TRBJ2-3
abundance: NA
v_gene: TRBV7-9
CDR3aa: CASSPGTSGLQGDTQYF
CDR3nt: TGTGCCAGCAGCCCCGGGACTAGCGGGCTCCAGGGAGATACGCAGTATTTT

len: 15
d_gene: TRBD2
j_gene: TRBJ2-7
abundance: few
v_gene: TRBV15
CDR3aa: CATRKRTSGSYEQYF
CDR3nt: TGTGCCACCAGGAAAAGGACTAGCGGATCCTACGAGCAGTACTTC

len: 15
d_gene: TRBD1
j_gene: TRBJ1-2
abundance: once
v_gene: TRBV27
CDR3aa: CASSQSGTGAYGYTF
CDR3nt: TGTGCCAGCAGCCAATCCGGGACAGGGGCCTATGGCTACACCTTC

len: 16
d_gene: NA
j_gene: TRBJ1-2
abundance: NA
v_gene: TRBV18
CDR3aa: CASSPSRQAHTYGYTF
CDR3nt: TGTGCCAGCTCACCATCCCGACAGGCCCACACCTATGGCTACACCTTC